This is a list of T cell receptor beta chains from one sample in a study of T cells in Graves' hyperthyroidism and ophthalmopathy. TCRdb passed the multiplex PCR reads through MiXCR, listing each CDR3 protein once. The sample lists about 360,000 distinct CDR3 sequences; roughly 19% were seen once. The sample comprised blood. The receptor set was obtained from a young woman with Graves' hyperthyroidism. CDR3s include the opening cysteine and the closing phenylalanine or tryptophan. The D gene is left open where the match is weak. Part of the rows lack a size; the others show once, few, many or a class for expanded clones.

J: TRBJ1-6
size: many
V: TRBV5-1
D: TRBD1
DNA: TGCGCCAGCAGCTTGGTGGGGACAGGGAATTCACCCCTCCACTTT
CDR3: CASSLVGTGNSPLHF

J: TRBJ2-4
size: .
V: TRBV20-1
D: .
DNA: TGCAGTGCTAGAGATCGGGGGCGAAACATTCAGTACTTC
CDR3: CSARDRGRNIQYF

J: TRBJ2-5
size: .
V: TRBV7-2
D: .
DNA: TGTGCCAGCAGCTTAGCGTCTTTTGGCGGGGTAAACCAAGAGACCCAGTACTTC
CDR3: CASSLASFGGVNQETQYF

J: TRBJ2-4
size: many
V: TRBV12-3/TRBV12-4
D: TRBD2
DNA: TGTGCCAGCAGTAGCGGGGGGGCCAAAAACATTCAGTACTTC
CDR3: CASSSGGAKNIQYF

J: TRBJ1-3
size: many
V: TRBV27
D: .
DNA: TGTGCCAGCAGTTCCCTTTGGGCGGATAGAAACACCATATATTTT
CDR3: CASSSLWADRNTIYF

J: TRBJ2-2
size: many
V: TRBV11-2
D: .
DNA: TGTGCCAGCAGCTTTGCGAGAACGGGCGGGGAGCTGTTTTTT
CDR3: CASSFARTGGELFF

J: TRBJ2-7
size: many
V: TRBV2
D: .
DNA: TGTGCCAGCAGTGTATCAGGGTTGAGGGCCTACGAGCAGTACTTC
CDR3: CASSVSGLRAYEQYF

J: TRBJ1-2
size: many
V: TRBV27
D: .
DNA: TGTGCCAGCAGGCAGTCCGCTTTCTATGGCTACACCTTC
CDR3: CASRQSAFYGYTF

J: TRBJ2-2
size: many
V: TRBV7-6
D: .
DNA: TGTGCCAGCAGCACCCTCCCTTGGGACTTCGGGTCCGGCGGGGAGCTGTTTTTT
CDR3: CASSTLPWDFGSGGELFF

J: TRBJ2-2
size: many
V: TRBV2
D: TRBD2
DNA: TGTGCCACCCCGACTAGCGGGGGGGATCCTGGCGGGGAGCTGTTTTTT
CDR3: CATPTSGGDPGGELFF

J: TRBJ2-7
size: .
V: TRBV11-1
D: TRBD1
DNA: TGTGCCAGCAGCTTACGGACAGGGGCCCACGAGCAGTACTTC
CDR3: CASSLRTGAHEQYF

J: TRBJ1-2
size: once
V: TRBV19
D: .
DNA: TGTGCCAGTAGTCCCAGACAGTCACCCCAGGCAGGGGGCTACACCTTC
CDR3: CASSPRQSPQAGGYTF

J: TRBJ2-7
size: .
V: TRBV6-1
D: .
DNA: TGTGCCAGCAGTGAAGCGGGGGGTTCGAACGAGCAGTACTTC
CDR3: CASSEAGGSNEQYF